This TCR beta chain was captured in a study of blood T cell repertoires in COVID-19. Study at large: Whether acute or convalescent, the COVID-19 samples came from the United States, Italy and Spain. T cells, B-cell-depleted T cells, or PBMCs provided the cDNA or gDNA that served as material.

Per the original data handling: Estimated nucleated cell counts came from reference gene primer amplification. The table came from immunoSEQ multiplex PCR; TCRdb's copy has only in-frame clones and leaves some out. Clonal size and the V and J genes are those of that table, whereas D and trimming came from the DNA. The sample has 100,000 to 110,000 clones; roughly nine tenths are singletons. CDR1 is MNHEY, CDR2 SVGEGT, per germline. CDR3 length: 12 residues. V shed 6 bases and J shed 1 base, with 6 bases lying between them. Sequencing used peripheral blood. This TCR was sampled from a man aged 25-45 years in a cohort sampled during active COVID-19. The chain has TRBV6-2 or TRBV6-3 and TRBJ1-1, with a weak D call TRBD1 (5 bases). The CDR3 DNA is TGTGCCAGCAGCACAGGGAACACTGAAGCTTTCTTT. Translated, it gives CASSTGNTEAFF.